Reported below is one T cell receptor beta chain. These data originate in a study of blood T cell repertoires in COVID-19. At the level of the study: Donors in the United States, Italy and Spain gave samples during acute or convalescent COVID-19. PBMCs, B-cell-depleted T cells, or T cells were the source of the cDNA or gDNA that made up the material.

In the study's own analysis: Amplifying reference gene primers gave estimates of nucleated cell counts. Assay used: immunoSEQ multiplex PCR; TCRdb lists only in-frame clones, some missing. Clone size and V and J calls were adopted from that table, with D and trimming inferred from the DNA. This sample carries 65,000 to 80,000 clones, about 88% of them seen once, and the ten largest clones take less than 3%. Source material: peripheral blood. This sequence originates from a man aged 70-80 years with active or convalescent COVID-19.

The DNA for the CDR3 is TGTGCCAGCGGACAGGACATGGCCATTGGCACTGAAGCTTTCTTT. Amino acids: CASGQDMAIGTEAFF. The chain couples TRBV6-5 to TRBJ1-1, with 7 bases identical to TRBD1. Germline assignment: CDR1 MNHEY and CDR2 SVGAGI. V lost 8 bases and J lost 4; bases outside the gene matches: 13. CDR3 length: 15 amino acids.